Described below is a single T cell receptor beta chain sequence and its context. These data belong to a study of blood T cell repertoires in COVID-19. In the study overall: Nucleic acid was either cDNA or gDNA, and it came from T cells, B-cell-depleted T cells, or PBMCs.

Assay: immunoSEQ multiplex PCR; the TCRdb copy retains only in-frame clones and omits some. Of more than 150,000 clones in the sample, more than 70% were seen once. The sample comprised peripheral blood. The TCR was taken from a man between 18 and 35 years old with active or convalescent COVID-19.

CDR3 in amino acids: CASSYSSKVLASGSGETQYF. The CDR3 DNA is TGTGCCAGCAGTTACTCGAGTAAAGTGCTGGCTAGCGGGAGTGGAGAGACCCAGTACTTC. The rearrangement joins TRBV6-2 or TRBV6-3 to TRBJ2-5; 10 bases match TRBD2. This CDR3 comprises 20 residues. Germline CDR1 MNHEY, CDR2 SVGEGT. Trimming took 0 bases from V and 4 from J; bases not matched to a gene: 17.